Listed here are 32 T cell receptor beta chains from one sample, sequenced in a study of T cell clonality in common variable immunodeficiency. Sequenced by immunoSEQ multiplex PCR; TCRdb stores in-frame clones only, minus some. The sample was found to contain about 39,000 clones, and every one recurs. Sequencing was carried out using peripheral blood mononuclear cells. The source is a person aged 18 to 75 in good health.

This clone was seen repeatedly, ten times or more. Sequencing ends 3 residues short of the CDR3 end; the germline J gene provides the rest. The rearrangement links TRBV19 to TRBJ2-7; a possible D gene is TRBD2 (6 bases). In germline, CDR1 is LNHDA, CDR2 SQIVND (reference sequence). The CDR3 contains 13 residues. Trimming took 3 bases from V and 5 from J, leaving 11 bases between them. CDR3 DNA (partial): TGTGCCAGTAGTATTCGCGGAGGGGACGAG. Encoded protein: CASSIRGGDE. The entire CDR3 is CASSIRGGDEQYF.

This clone was found many times. The CDR3 end falls 3 residues outside the read, so it is completed with the germline J gene. The V gene is TRBV5-1, the J gene TRBJ2-1; TRBD1 might be the D (6 bases). Germline-derived CDR1 and CDR2 are SGHRS and YFSETQ. V shed 2 bases and J shed 6 bases, with 15 bases lying between them. The CDR3 covers 15 residues. The covered CDR3 bases are TGCGCCAGCAGCTTCGACGGGACAAATCGCAATGAG. It codes for CASSFDGTNRNE. From start to end, the CDR3 is CASSFDGTNRNEQFF. Variable domain in full (rest from reference TRBV5-1 and TRBJ2-1): KAGVTQTPRYLIKTRGQQVTLSCSPISGHRSVSWYQQTPGQGLQFLFEYFSETQRNKGNFPGRFSGRQFSNSRSEMNVSTLELGDSALYLCASSFDGTNRNEQFFGPGTRLTVL.

This clone has a count of ten or more. Read coverage stops 3 residues before the CDR3 terminus; the germline J gene supplies the remainder. The chain employs TRBV2 and TRBJ1-5; the D is unclear. V was pared by 2 bases and J by 0 bases, with 5 bases between. The CDR3 runs to 14 residues. Germline CDR1 reads SNHLY; CDR2 reads FYNNEI. Here the CDR3 reads CASSESISNQPQHF. The DNA read from the CDR3 is TGTGCCAGCAGTGAAAGCATTAGCAATCAGCCC.

This clone was counted at least ten times. The CDR3 extends 3 residues past the end of the read, so its final part is completed from the germline J gene. This chain connects TRBV5-6 to TRBJ1-2, with 9 bases matching TRBD1. Germline V gene sequence: CDR1 SGHDT, CDR2 YYEEEE. V lost 4 bases and J lost 0; bases outside the gene matches: 4. The CDR3 spans 15 residues. CDR3 DNA (partial): TGTGCCAGCAGCCCCGACAGGGGGACTAACTATGGC. Residues: CASSPDRGTNYG. The whole CDR3 sequence reads CASSPDRGTNYGYTF.

This clone was found many times. The read falls 3 residues short of the CDR3 end, and the missing part is taken from the germline J gene. The chain employs TRBV20-1 and TRBJ2-7; TRBD1 aligns across 7 bases. This CDR3 spans 14 amino acids. The germline V gene has CDR1 DFQATT and CDR2 SNEGSKA (reference sequence). V was pared by 6 bases and J by 3 bases, with 11 bases of the junction left unmatched. CDR3 DNA (partial): TGCAGTGCCGACAGGGCGGAATTACGCTACGAG. Amino acid sequence: CSADRAELRYE. The whole CDR3 protein reads CSADRAELRYEQYF.

This clone was seen repeatedly, ten times or more. The read gets to within 3 residues of the CDR3 end, and the germline J gene fills in the rest. V usage is TRBV5-6 and J usage is TRBJ2-7; TRBD1 matches at 9 bases. This CDR3 is 15 amino acids long. Looked up from germline, CDR1 is SGHDT and CDR2 is YYEEEE. Trimming took 5 bases from V and 1 from J; bases not matched to a gene: 7. CDR3 in amino acids: CASSSGQGGSYEQYF. CDR3 DNA, as far as it was read: TGTGCCAGCAGTTCGGGACAGGGAGGGTCCTACGAG.

This clone was observed many times. The observed sequence ends 3 residues before the CDR3 terminus, with the missing tail filled in from the germline J gene. The chain links TRBV5-1 to TRBJ2-7; no clear D gene. The CDR3 sequence is 15 residues long. Germline CDR1 is SGHRS and CDR2 is YFSETQ. Trimming took off 0 bases at V and 3 bases at J, with 13 bases between the two ends. The CDR3: CASSLVPGDVYEQYF. Partial CDR3 DNA: TGCGCCAGCAGCTTGGTACCGGGTGACGTCTACGAG.

This clone was observed at least ten times. The CDR3 end lies 3 residues beyond the end of the read and is filled in from the germline J gene. The chain combines TRBV6-1 with TRBJ1-2; D is possibly TRBD1 (6 bases). This CDR3 is built from 11 residues. Germline CDR1 is MNHNS and CDR2 is SASEGT. The sequenced part of the CDR3 DNA is TGTGCCAGCAGTGAAGCGGGGGCC. As protein: CASSEAGA. The CDR3 in its entirety is CASSEAGAYTF.

At least ten counts were recorded for this clone. The sequenced CDR3 bases are TGCAGTGCCCCCGGTCGGGCAGGCTTGGGGGGTGGC. Translating gives CSAPGRAGLGGG. The entire CDR3 protein is CSAPGRAGLGGGYTF. The chain couples TRBV20-1 to TRBJ1-2, with D possibly being TRBD1 (5 bases). The read is 3 residues too short to cover the CDR3 end, so that end is filled in from the germline J gene. The CDR3 spans 15 residues. With 6 bases removed from V and 7 bases from J, the gap between germline ends came to 24 bases. The germline CDR1 and CDR2 sequences are DFQATT and SNEGSKA (reference sequence).

Comments on this clone: Read data end 3 residues before the CDR3 end; the end is taken from the germline J gene. The rearrangement uses TRBV23-1 and TRBJ1-2, with a tentative D call TRBD1 (6 bases). TRBV23-1 is an open reading frame whose function is uncertain. The CDR3 spans 14 residues. The CDR3 sequence is CASTARGFSYDYTF. Incomplete CDR3 DNA: TGCGCCAGCACTGCAAGGGGGTTCTCCTACGAC.

This clone was recorded at least ten times. Coverage ceases 3 residues before the CDR3 finishes, and the germline J gene fills in the end. The chain links TRBV7-8 to TRBJ2-1; D may be TRBD1 (6 bases). Germline-derived CDR1 and CDR2 are SGHVS and FQNEAQ. The V gene lost 3 bases and the J gene lost 0 bases, with 18 bases spanning the gap. The CDR3 extends over 18 amino acids. The covered CDR3 bases are TGTGCCAGCAGCTTCATAGGTGGGACATACCGCTCCTACAATGAG. It encodes CASSFIGGTYRSYNE. The full CDR3 protein is CASSFIGGTYRSYNEQFF.

This clone was detected ten times or more. The sequenced fragment ends 3 residues before the CDR3 boundary, so the rest is inferred from the germline J gene. V is TRBV10-3 and J is TRBJ1-1; no firm D call. V was cut by 9 bases and J by 2 bases, with 7 bases left in between. The CDR3 is 11 residues long. Germline V gives CDR1 ENHRY, CDR2 SYGVKD. The sequenced part of the CDR3 DNA is TGTGCCATTAGGGTAAACACTGAA. It yields the protein CAIRVNTE. The complete CDR3 protein is CAIRVNTEAFF.

This clone was recorded at least ten times. The read terminates 3 residues before the CDR3 end, so the remaining end is supplied by the germline J gene. The J gene is TRBJ1-2, the V gene TRBV5-1, with D possibly matching TRBD1 (5 bases). This CDR3 spans 14 amino acids. The germline gives CDR1 SGHRS, CDR2 YFSETQ. Partial CDR3 DNA: TGCGCCAGCAGCTTAGCGATACGGGACTCATCC. Its translation: CASSLAIRDSS. The entire CDR3 sequence reads CASSLAIRDSSYTF.

The table lists this clone with many counts. The CDR3 extends 3 residues past the end of the read, so its final part is completed from the germline J gene. The chain couples TRBV5-6 to TRBJ1-1; a weak D match, TRBD1 (6 bases). Trimming removed 4 bases at V and 1 base at J, with 14 bases between. This CDR3 spans 15 amino acids. The germline gives CDR1 SGHDT, CDR2 YYEEEE. CDR3 sequence: CASSPISRGNTEAFF. Incomplete CDR3 DNA: TGTGCCAGCAGCCCCATTAGCAGGGGGAACACTGAA.

This clone was counted at least ten times. The CDR3 extends 3 residues past the end of the read, so its final part is completed from the germline J gene. The chain combines TRBV10-3 with TRBJ1-1; tentative D call: TRBD1 (6 bases). Germline V gives CDR1 ENHRY, CDR2 SYGVKD. The CDR3 runs 13 residues. Deletions cut 0 bases from V and 7 bases from J, with 9 bases between. The CDR3 here is CAISESTGSEAFF. CDR3 DNA, as far as it was read: TGTGCCATCAGTGAGTCGACAGGAAGTGAA.

This clone was seen repeatedly, ten times or more. The missing CDR3 end, 3 residues past where the read stops, is filled in from the germline J gene. This rearrangement joins TRBV20-1 to TRBJ2-3; 9 positions match TRBD1. Germline V gene lookup returns CDR1 DFQATT and CDR2 SNEGSKA (reference sequence). CDR3 length equals 20 residues. The DNA read from the CDR3 is TGCAGTGCTCGGAGCGCCGGGACAGGGCCCTCCACCGTTCCCCAAGAGACG. It translates to CSARSAGTGPSTVPQET. The entire CDR3 sequence reads CSARSAGTGPSTVPQETQYF.

Ten or more counts support this clone. The read is 3 residues too short to cover the CDR3 end, so that end is filled in from the germline J gene. The chain employs TRBV9 and TRBJ2-7; 7 nucleotides agree with TRBD2. The CDR3 consists of 15 residues. With 3 bases clipped from V and 1 base from J, the junction kept 7 bases outside the gene matches. CDR1 SGDLS and CDR2 YYNGEE come from the germline V gene. Incomplete CDR3 DNA: TGTGCCAGCAGCGCCGGCGGGAGATCATCCTACGAG. Translating it yields CASSAGGRSSYE. The CDR3, in full, reads CASSAGGRSSYEQYF.

This clone was counted ten times or more. With the read ending 3 residues before the CDR3 end, the germline J gene is used to fill in that end. V and J are TRBV6-2 or TRBV6-3 and TRBJ2-7; 7 nucleotides align to TRBD1. This CDR3 region has 14 residues. Trimming cost V 10 bases and J 4 bases; bases outside gene matches: 13. The germline V gene encodes CDR1 MNHEY and CDR2 SVGEGT. The DNA read from the CDR3 is TGTGCCATCAGAGCCCCGGGACAGAAATACGAG. Its translation: CAIRAPGQKYE. The full CDR3 protein reads CAIRAPGQKYEQYF.

This clone occurred many times. The read terminates 3 residues ahead of where the CDR3 ends, so the germline J gene completes it. V usage is TRBV28 and J usage is TRBJ2-7, with 7 bases lining up with TRBD1. V gave up 3 bases and J gave up 2 bases; unmatched junction bases: 16. Germline CDR1 reads MDHEN; CDR2 reads SYDVKM. This CDR3 has 18 residues. The CDR3 spells CASSFLIPGQQKTYEQYF. The DNA read from the CDR3 is TGTGCCAGCAGTTTCCTGATACCGGGACAGCAAAAAACCTACGAG.

A word on this clone: Read data end 3 residues before the CDR3 end; the end is taken from the germline J gene. The rearrangement links TRBV7-2 to TRBJ1-2; D possibly corresponds to TRBD1 (6 bases). The CDR3 runs to 15 residues. Germline V gene sequence: CDR1 SGHTA, CDR2 FQGNSA. CDR3 amino acids: CASSAQGTVQETYTF. CDR3 DNA, as far as it was read: TGTGCCAGCAGCGCCCAGGGGACGGTACAAGAGACC.

The sample holds many counts of this clone. The read ends 3 residues early relative to the CDR3; the germline J gene fills the gap. V is TRBV5-6 and J is TRBJ2-3; no reliable D call. The germline gives CDR1 SGHDT, CDR2 YYEEEE. Between the trimmed V and J ends, which lost 2 bases and 3 bases, there was a span of 4 bases. The CDR3 covers 12 residues. The CDR3: CASSFATDTQYF. The DNA read from the CDR3 is TGTGCCAGCAGCTTCGCGACAGATACG.

Notes on this clone: Sequencing ends 3 residues short of the CDR3 end; the germline J gene provides the rest. The V gene is TRBV18, the J gene TRBJ2-7, with TRBD2 identical over 12 bases. Germline values: CDR1 KGHSH, CDR2 LQKENI. V gave up 6 bases and J gave up 4 bases; unmatched junction bases: 4. This CDR3 region has 14 residues. The CDR3 reads CASSPGTSGYEQYF. CDR3 DNA, as far as it was read: TGTGCCAGCTCGCCCGGGACTAGCGGGTACGAG.

This clone was counted at least ten times. This CDR3 reads CASSLAMARYNEQFF. The part of the CDR3 DNA that was read is TGTGCCAGCAGCTTAGCGATGGCGCGGTACAATGAG. The V call is TRBV7-2, the J call TRBJ2-1; the D is unclear. Coverage ceases 3 residues before the CDR3 finishes, and the germline J gene fills in the end. CDR3 length equals 15 residues. Trimming removed 0 bases at V and 4 bases at J, with 10 bases between. Germline CDR1 SGHTA, CDR2 FQGNSA.

This clone was observed at least ten times. The read halts 3 residues ahead of the CDR3 end, with the missing end drawn from the germline J gene. This chain links TRBV5-4 with TRBJ1-3, with D maybe TRBD1 (6 bases). Trimming stripped 4 bases from V and 3 bases from J, with 11 bases between. This CDR3 comprises 14 residues. Per germline, CDR1 SGHNT and CDR2 YYREEE (reference sequence). The CDR3 bases that were read are TGTGCCAGCAGCACTAGGGGGGGTGGAAACACC. It encodes CASSTRGGGNT. The entire CDR3 is CASSTRGGGNTIYF.

This clone was counted at least ten times. With the read ending 3 residues before the CDR3 end, the germline J gene is used to fill in that end. The chain has TRBV10-3 and TRBJ2-3, with 7 bases lining up with TRBD1. V lost 10 bases, J lost 2 bases, and 6 bases stayed unmatched. Germline CDR1 reads ENHRY; CDR2 reads SYGVKD. The length of the CDR3 is 13 residues. Partial CDR3 DNA: TGTGCCAGTTCGGACAGGTTCACAGATACG. Protein sequence: CASSDRFTDT. The whole CDR3 protein is CASSDRFTDTQYF.

This clone has at least ten counts. The CDR3 reads CASSSGGEDEQYF. Partial CDR3 DNA: TGTGCCAGCAGCTCTGGGGGGGAAGACGAG. The chain joins TRBV7-7 to TRBJ2-7, with 7 bases lining up with TRBD2. Coverage ceases 3 residues before the CDR3 finishes, and the germline J gene fills in the end. The V segment lost 4 bases and the J segment 5 bases; nucleotides outside the gene matches: 5. In germline, CDR1 is SSHAT, CDR2 FNYEAQ (reference sequence). The CDR3 consists of 13 residues.

This clone was recorded many times. The read stops 3 residues short of the end of the CDR3; the missing end is completed from the germline J gene. V is TRBV6-2 or TRBV6-3 and J is TRBJ1-6; perhaps TRBD1 as D (6 bases). In germline, CDR1 is MNHEY, CDR2 SVGEGT. The CDR3 consists of 15 residues. The V and J ends lost 6 bases and 1 base respectively, with 10 bases between them. The CDR3 reads CASRSRGSYNSPLHF. The covered CDR3 bases are TGTGCCAGCAGATCGAGGGGGTCCTATAATTCACCC.

This clone has only a few counts. The read ends 3 residues before the CDR3 terminus; that terminus is restored from the germline J gene. The rearrangement uses TRBV5-1 and TRBJ2-7; D gene ambiguous. Trimming removed 0 bases at V and 5 bases at J, with 12 bases between. Per the germline V gene, CDR1 is SGHRS and CDR2 is YFSETQ. The CDR3 has 14 residues. CDR3 in amino acids: CASSLARGSDEQYF. CDR3 DNA (partial): TGCGCCAGCAGCTTGGCCCGAGGTTCCGACGAG.

This clone was found many times. The read finishes 3 residues shy of the CDR3 end, and the germline J gene is used to complete it. V usage is TRBV19 and J usage is TRBJ2-1, with D possibly TRBD2 on 5 matching bases. V lost 2 bases and J lost 9, with 20 bases in between. The CDR3 is 16 amino acids. CDR1 and CDR2 (germline): LNHDA, SQIVND (reference sequence). CDR3 DNA, as far as it was read: TGTGCCAGTAGTATAATCCCCCCGATACTAGAGACTGAG. Encoded protein: CASSIIPPILETE. The full CDR3 protein reads CASSIIPPILETEQFF.

In its sample, this clone was seen many times. Sequencing ends 3 residues short of the CDR3 end; the germline J gene provides the rest. The chain has TRBV19 and TRBJ2-1; maybe TRBD2 (5 bases). The germline V gene has CDR1 LNHDA and CDR2 SQIVND (reference sequence). V dropped 1 base and J dropped 9 bases, with 19 bases sitting between them. This CDR3 has 16 amino acids. Partial CDR3 DNA: TGTGCCAGTAGTATAGGTAGGATCGGTAGCGATATTGAG. Encoded protein: CASSIGRIGSDIE. The entire CDR3 is CASSIGRIGSDIEQFF.

There are many counts of this clone. With the read ending 3 residues before the CDR3 end, the germline J gene is used to fill in that end. This chain links TRBV29-1 with TRBJ1-2; D is undetermined. Deletions cut 6 bases from V and 0 bases from J, with 17 bases between. CDR1 is SQVTM, CDR2 ANQGSEA, per germline. The CDR3 length is 15 residues. The sequenced CDR3 bases are TGCAGCGTAACTATAAGCGGACCGCCTAACTATGGC. Translating it yields CSVTISGPPNYG. The CDR3 in full is CSVTISGPPNYGYTF.

This clone was seen a handful of times. The read ends 3 residues before the CDR3 terminus; that terminus is restored from the germline J gene. Other DNA sequences in this specimen translate into the identical CDR3. The chain couples TRBV5-1 to TRBJ2-1; TRBD2 matches at 7 bases. J was trimmed by 5 bases and V by 3 bases; bases with no gene match: 17. CDR3 length: 18 amino acids. The V gene's germline CDR1 is SGHRS and CDR2 YFSETQ. CDR3 loop: CASSSGGVATSVNNEQFF. Incomplete CDR3 DNA: TGCGCCAGCAGCTCTGGGGGGGTAGCAACTAGCGTTAACAATGAG.